This passage covers 19 T cell receptor beta chains from one sample sequenced in a study of technical replicates of blood from a few donors. Sequencing used immunoSEQ multiplex PCR; TCRdb keeps in-frame clones, though not all of them. Of under 85,000 clones detected, 96% appear once; the ten largest clones hold roughly 0.35%. What was sequenced was T cells isolated from PBMCs. The receptors come from a human donor in good health.

CDR3 nucleotides: TGCGCCAGCAGCCTGGGACTAAACACCGGGGAGCTGTTTTTT. Amino acids: CASSLGLNTGELFF. The rearrangement links TRBV5-1 to TRBJ2-2, with 7 bases fitting TRBD2. The germline CDR1 and CDR2 sequences are SGHRS and YFSETQ. CDR3 length: 14 amino acids. The junction had 2 bases not matched to a gene; V was cut back by 4 bases and J by 2 bases.

The rearrangement links TRBV19 to TRBJ1-2; D gene ambiguous. V dropped 0 bases and J dropped 1 base, with 9 bases sitting between them. The CDR3 is made up of 15 amino acids. The germline CDR1 and CDR2 sequences are LNHDA and SQIVND (reference sequence). The DNA for the CDR3 is TGTGCCAGTAGTATAGATCGCGGCCTTAACTATGGCTACACCTTC. Amino acid sequence: CASSIDRGLNYGYTF.

The chain carries TRBV27 and TRBJ2-7, with a tentative D call TRBD2 (6 bases). The CDR3 consists of 13 residues. The V gene's germline CDR1 is MNHEY and CDR2 SMNVEV (reference sequence). V was shortened by 5 bases and J by 7 bases, with 15 bases between the two germline ends. The CDR3 here is CASSLNLSGEQYF. CDR3 DNA: TGTGCCAGCAGTCTTAACCTGAGCGGGGAGCAGTACTTC.

The genes are TRBV7-8 and TRBJ1-4; 8 bases map to TRBD1. This CDR3 is built from 15 residues. V was pared by 2 bases and J by 7 bases, with 6 bases of the junction left unmatched. Germline V lookup: CDR1 SGHVS, CDR2 FQNEAQ. The chain's CDR3 is CASSLNYGQGEKLFF. The CDR3 region has the DNA TGTGCCAGCAGCTTAAACTACGGACAGGGTGAAAAACTGTTTTTT.

This sequence joins TRBV5-1 and TRBJ2-5; TRBD2 agrees at 7 bases. CDR1 is SGHRS, CDR2 YFSETQ, per germline. The CDR3 loop spans 14 amino acids. Trimming took 2 bases from V and 8 from J; bases not matched to a gene: 9. CDR3: CASSLLREARTQYF. The CDR3 bases are TGCGCCAGCAGCTTATTACGGGAGGCCAGAACCCAGTACTTC.

The count of this clone is one. The chain couples TRBV29-1 to TRBJ2-1; perhaps TRBD2 as D (5 bases). Germline CDR1 is SQVTM and CDR2 is ANQGSEA. Trimming shortened V by 4 bases and J by 9 bases, and 16 bases separated the two germline ends. CDR3 length: 13 amino acids. The CDR3 DNA is TGCAGCGTTGTCCTTGAGAGGGTTTTTGAGCAGTTCTTC. This codes for CSVVLERVFEQFF.

The chain recombines TRBV11-3 with TRBJ2-1; TRBD2 is a possible D gene (6 bases). With 5 bases removed from V and 8 bases from J, the gap between germline ends came to 19 bases. The CDR3 length is 15 residues. Germline V gives CDR1 SGHNT, CDR2 YENEEA. The CDR3 bases are TGTGCCAGCAGCACGTGGGACTCCCCTGGAGATGAGCAGTTCTTC. It codes for CASSTWDSPGDEQFF. The variable domain in full, with the rest retrieved from reference TRBV11-3 and TRBJ2-1, is EAGVVQSPRYKIIEKKQPVAFWCNPISGHNTLYWYLQNLGQGPELLIRYENEEAVDDSQLPKDRFSAERLKGVDSTLKIQPAELGDSAVYLCASSTWDSPGDEQFFGPGTRLTVL.

V usage is TRBV18 and J usage is TRBJ2-3, with TRBD2 identical over 13 bases. Trimming at V came to 4 bases and at J to 2 bases, leaving 3 bases not matched to a gene. The CDR3 sequence is 16 residues long. Germline V gene lookup returns CDR1 KGHSH and CDR2 LQKENI. DNA for the CDR3: TGTGCCAGCTCACTAACTAGCGGGAGGGCCACAGATACGCAGTATTTT. This codes for CASSLTSGRATDTQYF. The whole variable domain, remainder taken from reference TRBV18 and TRBJ2-3, is NAGVMQNPRHLVRRRGQEARLRCSPMKGHSHVYWYRQLPEEGLKFMVYLQKENIIDESGMPKERFSAEFPKEGPSILRIQQVVRGDSAAYFCASSLTSGRATDTQYFGPGTRLTVL.

The chain links TRBV19 to TRBJ2-3; maybe TRBD1 (5 bases). Germline CDR1 is LNHDA and CDR2 is SQIVND (reference sequence). The CDR3 is 13 amino acids. V lost 8 bases to trimming and J lost 2 bases, with 11 bases between them. The CDR3 DNA reads as TGTGCCAGTTCTCAGGGTGTCACAGATACGCAGTATTTT. This encodes CASSQGVTDTQYF.

The chain is built from TRBV27 and TRBJ2-7, with 8 bases fitting TRBD1. After removal of 6 bases from V and 5 bases from J, the junction contained 9 bases not matched to a gene. Germline assignment: CDR1 MNHEY and CDR2 SMNVEV (reference sequence). The CDR3 has 14 residues. CDR3 coding DNA: TGTGCCAGCAGGACCGACAGGGGAAAAAACGAGCAGTACTTC. Amino acid sequence: CASRTDRGKNEQYF.

The V and J genes are TRBV5-1 and TRBJ1-2; D remains unclear. There are 14 residues in the CDR3. V was shortened by 4 bases and J by 5 bases, with 15 bases between the two germline ends. Germline V CDR1 and CDR2: SGHRS, YFSETQ. The CDR3 spells CASSPLEGRYGYTF. The DNA for the CDR3 is TGCGCCAGCAGCCCTCTGGAGGGTCGGTATGGCTACACCTTC.

The chain carries TRBV5-4 and TRBJ1-1, with TRBD1 as a possible D gene (6 bases). V was shortened by 5 bases and J by 2 bases, with 13 bases between the two germline ends. The CDR3 is 14 amino acids. CDR1 and CDR2 (germline): SGHNT, YYREEE (reference sequence). The CDR3 nucleotides read TGTGCCAGCAGTTTAGGGACACTCAACACTGAAGCTTTCTTT. Translating it yields CASSLGTLNTEAFF. Drawing the rest from reference TRBV5-4 and TRBJ1-1, the complete variable domain is ETGVTQSPTHLIKTRGQQVTLRCSSQSGHNTVSWYQQALGQGPQFIFQYYREEENGRGNFPPRFSGLQFPNYSSELNVNALELDDSALYLCASSLGTLNTEAFFGQGTRLTVV.

V gene TRBV7-9 combines with J gene TRBJ1-2, with TRBD1 identical over 8 bases. CDR3 size: 14 residues. Losses at the gene ends were 2 bases for V and 4 bases for J; bases not matched to a gene: 3. Germline values: CDR1 SEHNR, CDR2 FQNEAQ (reference sequence). CDR3 in DNA: TGTGCCAGCAGCTTAAGGACAGGGAGCTATGGCTACACCTTC. Residues: CASSLRTGSYGYTF.

The chain uses TRBV6-1 and TRBJ2-1; possible D gene TRBD2, 5 bases. With 5 bases removed from V and 7 bases from J, the gap between germline ends came to 9 bases. CDR1 is MNHNS and CDR2 is SASEGT in the germline V gene. This CDR3 has 12 residues. The chain's CDR3 is CASSRLMNEQFF. The CDR3 bases are TGTGCCAGCAGTAGACTAATGAATGAGCAGTTCTTC.

V and J are TRBV13 and TRBJ1-2; tentatively, D is TRBD1 (5 bases). Between the trimmed V and J ends, which lost 5 bases and 4 bases, there was a span of 17 bases. The germline V gene encodes CDR1 PRHDT and CDR2 FYEKMQ (reference sequence). This CDR3 is built from 15 residues. CDR3 bases: TGTGCCAGCAGCCCGAACGGACAAGGTTTCTATGGCTACACCTTC. This translates into CASSPNGQGFYGYTF. The variable domain in full, completed from reference TRBV13 and TRBJ1-2, reads AAGVIQSPRHLIKEKRETATLKCYPIPRHDTVYWYQQGPGQDPQFLISFYEKMQSDKGSIPDRFSAQQFSDYHSELNMSSLELGDSALYFCASSPNGQGFYGYTFGSGTRLTVV.

The J gene is TRBJ2-7, the V gene TRBV9; 7 nucleotides agree with TRBD2. The CDR3 loop spans 17 amino acids. From germline, CDR1 is SGDLS and CDR2 YYNGEE. J gave up 0 bases and V 0 bases, and 9 bases lay outside the gene matches. For the CDR3, the DNA is TGTGCCAGCAGCGTAGGGGCTAGCGGCTCCGTCTCCTACGAGCAGTACTTC. This translates into CASSVGASGSVSYEQYF.

The V gene is TRBV23-1, the J gene TRBJ1-5, with D maybe TRBD1 (6 bases). TRBV23-1 is annotated as an ORF whose role is uncertain. This CDR3 has 14 amino acids. Trimming left V 6 bases short and J 3 bases short, with 12 bases between. DNA of the CDR3: TGCGCCAGCAGACTGCAGGGGATCAATCAGCCCCAGCATTTT. The encoded protein is CASRLQGINQPQHF.

This clone was seen only once. The chain employs TRBV10-3 and TRBJ2-1, with 7 bases identical to TRBD1. The CDR3 length is 14 residues. V was clipped by 2 bases and J by 11 bases; unmatched bases: 9. Germline V gene sequence: CDR1 ENHRY, CDR2 SYGVKD. CDR3 in amino acids: CAISELDRNGKQFF. In DNA form, the CDR3 reads TGTGCCATCAGTGAGCTGGACAGGAACGGGAAGCAGTTCTTC.

The J gene is TRBJ1-1, the V gene TRBV4-3, with a possible D match to TRBD1 (6 bases). Trimming shortened V by 0 bases and J by 9 bases, and 17 bases separated the two germline ends. Germline-derived CDR1 and CDR2 are LGHNA and YSLEER. The CDR3 runs to 15 residues. The CDR3: CASSQDWSRGSQAFF. The CDR3 nucleotides read TGCGCCAGCAGCCAAGATTGGAGTAGGGGGTCCCAAGCTTTCTTT.